The 5 T cell receptor beta chains reported below all come from one sample, sequenced in a study of T-cell reconstitution after alpha-beta-depleted transplantation in children. The TCRbeta library was prepared with unique molecular identifiers. TCRdb processed the PCR reads anew with MiXCR; each CDR3 protein has one entry. The data contain about 870,000 distinct CDR3 sequences, roughly 15% of them singletons. The sample here was PBMCs, mostly from graft donor cells, taken 360 days after TCRalphabeta/CD19-depleted stem cell transplant. Source of these receptors: a male patient under 18 who had a stem cell transplant for acute lymphoblastic leukemia, so the T cells may come from the graft donor.

V gene TRBV3-1 combines with J gene TRBJ2-1; possible D gene TRBD1, 6 bases. CDR1 LGHDT and CDR2 YNNKEL come from the germline V gene (reference sequence). Between the trimmed V and J ends, which lost 3 bases and 5 bases, there was a span of 14 bases. The CDR3 is 15 amino acids. In nucleotides, the CDR3 is TGTGCCAGCAGCCACGTTGGGACAACCCACAATGAGCAGTTCTTC. It translates to CASSHVGTTHNEQFF.

This clonotype came up many times. The gene calls are TRBV7-9 and TRBJ1-1; D gene unclear. Germline V lookup: CDR1 SEHNR, CDR2 FQNEAQ (reference sequence). Trimming pared 2 bases from V and 1 base from J, leaving 8 bases between. The CDR3 consists of 14 residues. The DNA of the CDR3 is TGTGCCAGCAGCTTATTACAACCGAACACTGAAGCTTTCTTT. This sequence encodes CASSLLQPNTEAFF. Variable domain in full (rest from reference TRBV7-9 and TRBJ1-1): DTGVSQNPRHKITKRGQNVTFRCDPISEHNRLYWYRQTLGQGPEFLTYFQNEAQLEKSRLLSDRFSAERPKGSFSTLEIQRTEQGDSAMYLCASSLLQPNTEAFFGQGTRLTVV.

Many counts were recorded for this clonotype. The gene calls are TRBV12-3 or TRBV12-4 and TRBJ2-7; TRBD2 matches at 11 bases. CDR3 length: 16 amino acids. J lost 4 bases, V lost 4 bases, and 9 bases had no gene match. The CDR3 bases are TGTGCCAGCAGTTCACCCTCACTAGCGGGAGTTTACGAGCAGTACTTC. Its translation is CASSSPSLAGVYEQYF.

This chain uses TRBV18 with TRBJ1-2; D unclear. CDR1 and CDR2 (germline): KGHSH, LQKENI. Trimming stripped 2 bases from V and 4 bases from J, with 8 bases between. The length of the CDR3 is 13 residues. The CDR3: CASSPGSVYGYTF. In nucleotides, the CDR3 is TGTGCCAGCTCACCAGGATCAGTCTATGGCTACACCTTC.

The J gene is TRBJ2-5, the V gene TRBV5-1; TRBD1 agrees at 7 bases. V dropped 5 bases and J dropped 5; count of bases not matched to a gene: 12. The germline V gene has CDR1 SGHRS and CDR2 YFSETQ. This CDR3 has 15 residues. The CDR3 protein is CASRGGGQILETQYF. DNA for the CDR3: TGCGCCAGCAGGGGTGGGGGACAGATCCTGGAGACCCAGTACTTC.